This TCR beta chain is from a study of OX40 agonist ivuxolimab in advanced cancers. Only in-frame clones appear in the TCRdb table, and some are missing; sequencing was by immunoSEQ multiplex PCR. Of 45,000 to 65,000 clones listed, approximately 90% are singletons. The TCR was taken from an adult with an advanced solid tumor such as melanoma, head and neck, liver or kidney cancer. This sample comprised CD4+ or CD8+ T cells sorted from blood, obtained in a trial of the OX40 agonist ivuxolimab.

CDR3 sequence (DNA): TGTGCCAGCAGCCAAGAGGGGGCGTTGACCTATGGCTACACCTTC. Encoded protein: CASSQEGALTYGYTF. J is TRBJ1-2 and V is TRBV14, with D possibly being TRBD1 (6 bases). The CDR3 covers 15 residues. Germline assignment: CDR1 SGHDN and CDR2 FVKESK. The germline V and J ends were trimmed by 0 bases and 4 bases, with 12 bases remaining between them.